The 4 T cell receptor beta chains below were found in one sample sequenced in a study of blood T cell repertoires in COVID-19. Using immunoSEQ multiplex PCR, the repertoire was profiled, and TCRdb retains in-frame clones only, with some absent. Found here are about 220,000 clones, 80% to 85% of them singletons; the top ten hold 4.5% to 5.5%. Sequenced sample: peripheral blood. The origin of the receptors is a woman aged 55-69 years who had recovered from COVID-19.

For the CDR3, the DNA is TGTGCCAGCAGCCCCTACCTGGGGGGGAACACTGAAGCTTTCTTT. This codes for CASSPYLGGNTEAFF. This chain links TRBV14 with TRBJ1-1, with a possible D match to TRBD1 (5 bases). CDR3 length: 15 residues. The V end lost 4 bases, the J end lost 1 base, and 13 bases lay between the germline ends. Germline CDR1 is SGHDN and CDR2 is FVKESK. Using reference TRBV14 and TRBJ1-1 for the parts outside the CDR3, the full variable domain is EAGVTQFPSHSVIEKGQTVTLRCDPISGHDNLYWYRRVMGKEIKFLLHFVKESKQDESGMPNNRFLAERTGGTYSTLKVQPAELEDSGVYFCASSPYLGGNTEAFFGQGTRLTVV.

Here the CDR3 DNA reads TGTGCCAGCAGCTTAGCAGTACAGGATGAAGCTTTCTTT. Amino acids: CASSLAVQDEAFF. This chain connects TRBV7-9 to TRBJ1-1; D perhaps matches TRBD1 (5 bases). Germline CDR1 reads SEHNR; CDR2 reads FQNEAQ (reference sequence). V was cut by 0 bases and J by 7 bases, with 9 bases left in between. The CDR3 totals 13 residues.

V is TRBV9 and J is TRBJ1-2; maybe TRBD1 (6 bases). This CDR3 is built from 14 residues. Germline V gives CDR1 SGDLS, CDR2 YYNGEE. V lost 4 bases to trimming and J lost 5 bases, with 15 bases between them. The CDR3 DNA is TGTGCCAGCAGCTCAGAATACAGGGCATATGGCTACACCTTC. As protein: CASSSEYRAYGYTF.

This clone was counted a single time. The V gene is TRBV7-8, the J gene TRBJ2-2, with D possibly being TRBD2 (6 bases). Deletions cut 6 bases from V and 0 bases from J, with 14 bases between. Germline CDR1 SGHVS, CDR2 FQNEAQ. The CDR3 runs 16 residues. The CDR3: CASSRAGSPNTGELFF. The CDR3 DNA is TGTGCCAGCAGTCGGGCGGGGAGTCCGAACACCGGGGAGCTGTTTTTT.